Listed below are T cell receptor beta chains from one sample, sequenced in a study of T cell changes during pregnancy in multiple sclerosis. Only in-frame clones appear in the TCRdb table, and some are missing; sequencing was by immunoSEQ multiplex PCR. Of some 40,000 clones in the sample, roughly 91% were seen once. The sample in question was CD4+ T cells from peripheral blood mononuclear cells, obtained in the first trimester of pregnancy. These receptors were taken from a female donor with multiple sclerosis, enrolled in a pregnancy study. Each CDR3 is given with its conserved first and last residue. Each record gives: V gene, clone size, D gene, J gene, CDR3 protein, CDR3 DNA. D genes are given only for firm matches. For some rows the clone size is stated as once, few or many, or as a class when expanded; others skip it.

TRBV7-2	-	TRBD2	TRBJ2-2	CASSPLGSGRRGDTGELFF	TGTGCCAGCAGCCCCTTGGGTAGCGGGAGGAGGGGGGACACCGGGGAGCTGTTTTTT
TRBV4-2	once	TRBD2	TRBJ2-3	CASSQEEGLAGGTDTQYF	TGTGCCAGCAGCCAAGAAGAGGGACTAGCGGGAGGCACAGATACGCAGTATTTT
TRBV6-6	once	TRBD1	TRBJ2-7	CASSYSTGTGEQYF	TGTGCCAGCAGTTACTCGACAGGGACGGGAGAGCAGTACTTC
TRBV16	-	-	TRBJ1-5	CASSQSIVGVSNQPQHF	TGTGCCAGCAGCCAATCCATCGTGGGCGTTAGCAATCAGCCCCAGCATTTT
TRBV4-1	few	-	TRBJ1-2	CASSQGDWNNYGYTF	TGCGCCAGCAGCCAAGGCGACTGGAATAACTATGGCTACACCTTC
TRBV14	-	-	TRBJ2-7	CASSQGRVGEQYF	TGTGCCAGCAGCCAAGGGCGGGTTGGCGAGCAGTACTTC
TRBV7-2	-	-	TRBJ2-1	CASSPTELSYNEQFF	TGTGCCAGCAGCCCGACTGAGTTGTCATACAATGAGCAGTTCTTC
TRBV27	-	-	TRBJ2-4	CASSLYPTGLTNRLAKNIQYF	TGTGCCAGCAGTTTATACCCTACAGGACTAACAAATCGATTAGCCAAAAACATTCAGTACTTC
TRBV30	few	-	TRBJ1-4	CAWGGQTNEKLFF	TGTGCCTGGGGTGGGCAGACTAATGAAAAACTGTTTTTT
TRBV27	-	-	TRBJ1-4	CASSFTGVEKLFF	TGTGCCAGCAGTTTCACGGGGGTTGAAAAACTGTTTTTT
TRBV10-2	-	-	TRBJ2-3	CASSPRGPTDTQYF	TGCGCCAGCAGTCCAAGAGGCCCCACAGATACGCAGTATTTT
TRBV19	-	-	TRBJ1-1	CASRPGWGNTEAFF	TGTGCCAGTAGACCAGGGTGGGGGAACACTGAAGCTTTCTTT
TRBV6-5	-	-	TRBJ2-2	CASSPTNTGELFF	TGTGCCAGCAGCCCGACTAACACCGGGGAGCTGTTTTTT
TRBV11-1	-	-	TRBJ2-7	CASSSARDTSYEQYF	TGTGCCAGCAGTTCAGCCCGGGACACTTCCTACGAGCAGTACTTC
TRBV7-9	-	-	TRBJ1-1	CASSSRGRGTEAFF	TGTGCCAGCAGCTCCAGGGGCAGAGGCACTGAAGCTTTCTTT
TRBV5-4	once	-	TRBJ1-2	CASSRGGAVAGYTF	TGTGCCAGCAGCCGTGGTGGGGCGGTCGCTGGCTACACCTTC